This TCR beta chain appears in the sequencing data of a study of blood T cell repertoires in COVID-19. Turning to the study itself: COVID-19 samples collected from the United States, Italy and Spain covered acute and convalescent phases. T cells, B-cell-depleted T cells, or PBMCs supplied cDNA or gDNA.

V trimming: 8 bases; J trimming: 7 bases; junction bases outside the gene matches: 8. Germline values: CDR1 LNHDA, CDR2 SQIVND (reference sequence). This CDR3 region has 15 residues. This clone came up once. Original processing methods: Reference gene primer amplification yielded estimated nucleated cell counts. Produced via immunoSEQ multiplex PCR; TCRdb's table is partial and in-frame only. V and J calls and clone size are those listed in that table; D and trimming were worked out from the DNA. The sample yields 150,000 or so clones, 80% to 90% seen once. V gene TRBV19 combines with J gene TRBJ1-6, with 10 bases lining up with TRBD1. This receptor was taken from a man at least 80 years old with acute or convalescent COVID-19. Specimen: peripheral blood. The CDR3 spells CASSTGGTINSPLHF. CDR3 nucleotides: TGTGCCAGTTCGACAGGGGGCACGATCAATTCACCCCTCCACTTT. Complete variable domain (other parts from reference TRBV19 and TRBJ1-6): DGGITQSPKYLFRKEGQNVTLSCEQNLNHDAMYWYRQDPGQGLRLIYYSQIVNDFQKGDIAEGYSVSREKKESFPLTVTSAQKNPTAFYLCASSTGGTINSPLHFGNGTRLTVT.